Shown below are 27 T cell receptor beta chains from a single sample sequenced in a study of molecular identifiers for immune sequencing clone quantification. From the PCR reads, TCRdb called clonotypes with MiXCR, one entry per CDR3 protein. The table includes about 640,000 distinct CDR3 sequences, nearly 20% detected once. The material sequenced was naive CD8+ T cells from blood, with Jurkat cell RNA spiked in. The subset was: FACS-sorted CD8+CD4-CCR7+CD45RA+ naive T cells. The receptors derive from a human donor in good health. Some libraries in this study had Jurkat cell RNA spiked in.

On this clonotype: A read error is possible here, since a much larger clone lies one base away. The chain joins TRBV5-1 to TRBJ2-1, with TRBD1 identical over 8 bases. V shed 0 bases and J 12 bases; nucleotides not matched to a gene: 11. Germline V gene data show CDR1 as SGHRS and CDR2 as YFSETQ. This CDR3 is built from 15 residues. CDR3 bases: TGCGCCAGCAGCTTGGCCAGGGGGCCCTTTTATGGGCAGTTCTTC. It yields the protein CASSLARGPFYGQFF.

V is TRBV20-1 and J is TRBJ2-1, with 7 bases fitting TRBD2. The CDR3 sequence is 18 residues long. Trimming cost V 0 bases and J 8 bases; bases outside gene matches: 19. Germline V lookup: CDR1 DFQATT, CDR2 SNEGSKA (reference sequence). This CDR3 reads CSARDPPGMGGAFDEQFF. The CDR3 nucleotides read TGCAGTGCTAGAGATCCACCCGGAATGGGAGGGGCCTTCGATGAGCAGTTCTTC.

The gene calls are TRBV12-3 or TRBV12-4 and TRBJ2-7; unclear D gene. The CDR3 is made up of 15 amino acids. The V and J ends lost 4 bases and 0 bases respectively, with 13 bases between them. The CDR3 nucleotides read TGTGCCAGCAGTTCCGGACCCGCATACTCCTACGAGCAGTACTTC. Encoded protein: CASSSGPAYSYEQYF.

This clonotype has at least ten counts. The V call is TRBV9, the J call TRBJ2-7; no clear D. V was cut by 4 bases and J by 3 bases, with 14 bases left in between. The CDR3 runs 14 residues. Germline V CDR1 and CDR2: SGDLS, YYNGEE. CDR3 protein: CASSPSGTNYEQYF. The CDR3 DNA follows: TGTGCCAGCAGCCCCTCGGGCACGAACTACGAGCAGTACTTC.

This clonotype has at least ten counts. This sequence joins TRBV29-1 and TRBJ1-1; weak D call: TRBD1 (5 bases). Germline CDR1 SQVTM, CDR2 ANQGSEA. CDR3 length equals 13 residues. Trimming removed 5 bases at V and 0 bases at J, with 10 bases between. Here the CDR3 reads CSVTGPLNTEAFF. In nucleotides, the CDR3 is TGCAGCGTTACGGGGCCCTTGAACACTGAAGCTTTCTTT.

This clonotype was observed at least ten times. The chain couples TRBV14 to TRBJ1-5; D is unresolved. Germline V lookup: CDR1 SGHDN, CDR2 FVKESK. CDR3 length equals 12 residues. V gave up 1 base and J gave up 7 bases, with 5 bases separating them. Here the CDR3 DNA reads TGTGCCAGCAGCCAAGGGACGCAGCCCCAGCATTTT. Encoded protein: CASSQGTQPQHF.

This clonotype was seen a single time. One junction end disagrees with the germline gene, perhaps due to a read error. This rearrangement joins TRBV19 to TRBJ1-1; D uncertain. Germline loops: CDR1 LNHDA, CDR2 SQIVND (reference sequence). The length of the CDR3 is 13 residues. Written as DNA, the CDR3 is TGTGGCAGTGGGCAGTTTTTGAACACTGAAGCTTTCTTT. Its translation is CGSGQFLNTEAFF.

The V and J genes are TRBV19 and TRBJ2-1; 9 bases match TRBD2. J lost 4 bases, V lost 6 bases, and 10 bases had no gene match. CDR1 is LNHDA and CDR2 is SQIVND in the germline V gene (reference sequence). The CDR3 extends over 16 amino acids. DNA for the CDR3: TGTGCCAGTAGCCCCTTCGCGGGGGGGCCTTACAATGAGCAGTTCTTC. Protein: CASSPFAGGPYNEQFF.

Notes on this clonotype: A much more abundant neighbour one base away suggests this may be a read error. The chain carries TRBV6-1 and TRBJ1-5; no clear D. Germline-derived CDR1 and CDR2 are MNHNS and SASEGT. The CDR3 totals 14 residues. V was shortened by 5 bases and J by 3 bases, with 11 bases between the two germline ends. The CDR3 loop is CASSPLDPNQPQHF. The CDR3 DNA is TGTGCCAGCAGTCCCTTGGACCCCAATCAGCCCCAGCATTTT.

A few counts support this clonotype. The gene calls are TRBV4-1 and TRBJ2-2, with unresolved D. The CDR3 extends over 15 amino acids. The V gene lost 1 base and the J gene lost 1 base, with 7 bases spanning the gap. The V gene's germline CDR1 is MGHRA and CDR2 YSYEKL. The CDR3 here is CASSQVVRNTGELFF. DNA for the CDR3: TGCGCCAGCAGCCAAGTAGTGAGGAACACCGGGGAGCTGTTTTTT.

This clonotype appeared many times. This chain links TRBV6-2 or TRBV6-3 with TRBJ1-5; D is uncertain. Deletions cut 6 bases from V and 1 base from J, with 16 bases between. The CDR3 spans 16 residues. The germline V gene has CDR1 MNHEY and CDR2 SVGEGT. Here the CDR3 DNA reads TGTGCCAGCAGCCATAGACGATCATCGAGCAATCAGCCCCAGCATTTT. It translates to CASSHRRSSSNQPQHF.

This clonotype was seen a few times. CDR3 sequence (DNA): TGTGCCAGCAGTTTATCACAGGGGCCCTCCTACGAGCAGTACTTC. Translated, it gives CASSLSQGPSYEQYF. The chain is built from TRBV27 and TRBJ2-7; TRBD1 aligns across 7 bases. Germline CDR1 is MNHEY and CDR2 is SMNVEV (reference sequence). Trimming took 0 bases from V and 0 from J; bases not matched to a gene: 2. The CDR3 consists of 15 residues.

A word on this clonotype: Possible read error: a much larger clone is one base away. J is TRBJ1-5 and V is TRBV6-6; TRBD1 aligns across 10 bases. The CDR3 covers 15 residues. The germline gives CDR1 MNHNY, CDR2 SVGAGI (reference sequence). In DNA form, the CDR3 reads TGTGCCAGCAGTTTGGACAGGGGGAGCAATCAGTCCCAGCATTTT. Translation: CASSLDRGSNQSQHF.

In its sample, this clonotype was seen many times. The V and J genes are TRBV20-1 and TRBJ2-2, with unresolved D. The CDR3 consists of 13 residues. V was shortened by 6 bases and J by 6 bases, with 14 bases between the two germline ends. The germline V gene encodes CDR1 DFQATT and CDR2 SNEGSKA (reference sequence). The DNA of the CDR3 is TGCAGTGCGGGTTACACCTCCGCCGGGGAGCTGTTTTTT. Amino acids: CSAGYTSAGELFF.

This clonotype was seen just once. Possible read error: a much larger clone is one base away. The chain links TRBV20-1 to TRBJ2-2; 8 nucleotides match TRBD1. The CDR3 runs 17 residues. CDR1 is DFQATT and CDR2 is SNEGSKA in the germline V gene (reference sequence). The trim removed 0 bases at V and 4 bases at J, leaving 10 bases unmatched. The CDR3 DNA sequence: TGCAGTGCTAGAGATCTGACAGGGGCCACGAGCACCGGGGAGCTGTTTTTT. Encoded protein: CSARDLTGATSTGELFF.

The chain is built from TRBV19 and TRBJ2-2; 8 bases align to TRBD2. CDR1 is LNHDA, CDR2 SQIVND, per germline (reference sequence). The CDR3 length is 15 residues. J gave up 5 bases and V 1 base, and 3 bases lay outside the gene matches. The CDR3: CASSIVLAATGELFF. CDR3 sequence (DNA): TGTGCCAGTAGTATAGTACTAGCGGCTACCGGGGAGCTGTTTTTT.

The chain is built from TRBV6-5 and TRBJ2-1; 10 bases align to TRBD2. Germline V gene data show CDR1 as MNHEY and CDR2 as SVGAGI. The CDR3 loop spans 14 amino acids. V dropped 8 bases and J dropped 3; count of bases not matched to a gene: 4. CDR3 sequence reads: CASHLAGVYNEQFF. CDR3 sequence (DNA): TGTGCCAGCCATCTAGCGGGGGTCTACAATGAGCAGTTCTTC.

As regards this clonotype: One end of the junction fails to match germline, which may point to a read error. The chain couples TRBV4-2 to TRBJ2-1; possible D gene TRBD2, 5 bases. Germline CDR1 LGHNA, CDR2 YNFKEQ. The CDR3 spans 15 residues. The CDR3 DNA reads as TGTGCCAGCAACCAATCTAGCCTACCCTACAATGAGCAGTTCTTC. It is translated as CASNQSSLPYNEQFF.

This clonotype was seen at least ten times. This chain connects TRBV5-1 to TRBJ2-4; 7 nucleotides agree with TRBD1. There are 18 residues in the CDR3. The J segment lost 0 bases and the V segment lost 4 bases, leaving 13 bases of the junction unmatched. CDR1 and CDR2 (germline): SGHRS, YFSETQ. The chain's CDR3 is CASSRTWTGDLAKNIQYF. CDR3 in DNA: TGCGCCAGCAGCCGAACTTGGACAGGAGATTTAGCCAAAAACATTCAGTACTTC. The variable domain in full, with the rest retrieved from reference TRBV5-1 and TRBJ2-4, is KAGVTQTPRYLIKTRGQQVTLSCSPISGHRSVSWYQQTPGQGLQFLFEYFSETQRNKGNFPGRFSGRQFSNSRSEMNVSTLELGDSALYLCASSRTWTGDLAKNIQYFGAGTRLSVL.

The table lists this clonotype with a few counts. J is TRBJ2-1 and V is TRBV20-1, with 12 bases lining up with TRBD2. The CDR3 length is 16 residues. With 0 bases clipped from V and 4 bases from J, the junction kept 4 bases outside the gene matches. Germline loops: CDR1 DFQATT, CDR2 SNEGSKA (reference sequence). The chain's CDR3 is CSARESSGRGYNEQFF. CDR3 nucleotides: TGCAGTGCTAGAGAATCTAGCGGGAGGGGTTACAATGAGCAGTTCTTC.

In this sample, this clonotype turned up a few times. The chain links TRBV7-6 to TRBJ1-1, with D maybe TRBD1 (6 bases). The germline gives CDR1 SGHVS, CDR2 FNYEAQ. The CDR3 loop spans 13 amino acids. The ends were cut back, 2 bases at V and 7 bases at J, with 11 bases in the middle. CDR3 protein: CASSLQTGNEAFF. The CDR3 bases are TGTGCCAGCAGCTTACAGACAGGCAATGAAGCTTTCTTT.

This clonotype has ten or more counts. V usage is TRBV7-9 and J usage is TRBJ2-7, with 7 bases lining up with TRBD2. This CDR3 comprises 13 residues. Germline V gene data show CDR1 as SEHNR and CDR2 as FQNEAQ (reference sequence). Losses at the gene ends were 5 bases for V and 3 bases for J; bases not matched to a gene: 4. The CDR3 DNA sequence: TGTGCCAGCAGCCCGCGGGAGTTCTACGAGCAGTACTTC. Protein sequence: CASSPREFYEQYF.

The chain has TRBV7-3 and TRBJ2-2, with D tentatively TRBD1 (6 bases). V shed 1 base and J shed 15 bases, with 15 bases lying between them. This CDR3 comprises 13 residues. The V gene's germline CDR1 is SGHTA and CDR2 FQGTGA. Here the CDR3 DNA reads TGTGCCAGCAGCTTAATTCCGGACGGGGACATGTTTTTT. Amino acids: CASSLIPDGDMFF.

In this sample, this clonotype turned up many times. V usage is TRBV30 and J usage is TRBJ2-7; 10 positions match TRBD1. Per the germline V gene, CDR1 is GTSNPN and CDR2 is SVGIG (reference sequence). Unmatched junction bases numbered 9, after V lost 5 bases and J lost 5 bases. This CDR3 has 14 residues. The CDR3 DNA sequence: TGTGCCTGGGACACCGGGACAGGGGTCCACGAGCAGTACTTC. Its translation is CAWDTGTGVHEQYF.

The chain is built from TRBV7-9 and TRBJ2-3; possibly TRBD1 for D (6 bases). The CDR3 is 16 residues long. Germline V gives CDR1 SEHNR, CDR2 FQNEAQ (reference sequence). With 5 bases removed from V and 0 bases from J, the gap between germline ends came to 15 bases. Here the CDR3 DNA reads TGTGCCAGCAGCCCCACGACAGGACCCAGCACAGATACGCAGTATTTT. It is translated as CASSPTTGPSTDTQYF.

The chain has TRBV2 and TRBJ2-7; 11 bases match TRBD2. This CDR3 spans 16 amino acids. V trimming: 6 bases; J trimming: 7 bases; junction bases outside the gene matches: 14. Germline V CDR1 and CDR2: SNHLY, FYNNEI. The CDR3 region is CASSDAGTSGRREQYF. CDR3 bases: TGTGCCAGCAGCGATGCAGGGACTAGCGGACGCCGGGAGCAGTACTTC.

CDR3 DNA sequence: TGTGCCAGCAGTGATCCCGGAGCCAGAACCACCGGGGAGCTGTTTTTT. Translating gives CASSDPGARTTGELFF. This chain connects TRBV2 to TRBJ2-2; D gene unclear. The germline gives CDR1 SNHLY, CDR2 FYNNEI. V lost 3 bases and J lost 4, with 15 bases in between. The CDR3 totals 16 residues.